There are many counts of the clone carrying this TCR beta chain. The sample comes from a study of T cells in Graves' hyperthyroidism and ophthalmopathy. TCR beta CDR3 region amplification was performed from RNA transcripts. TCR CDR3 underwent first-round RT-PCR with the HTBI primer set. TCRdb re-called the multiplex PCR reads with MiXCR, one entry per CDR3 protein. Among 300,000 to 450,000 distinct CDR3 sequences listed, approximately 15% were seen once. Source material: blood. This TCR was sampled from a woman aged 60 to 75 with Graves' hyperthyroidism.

CDR3 nucleotides: TGTGCCAGCAGTCTAGCTGTTATGCGGGCTGAAGCTTTCTTT. It yields the protein CASSLAVMRAEAFF. This sequence joins TRBV28 and TRBJ1-1, with D unclear. Looked up from germline, CDR1 is MDHEN and CDR2 is SYDVKM. This CDR3 spans 14 amino acids. V lost 5 bases and J 6 bases, leaving 16 bases between the germline ends.